This TCR beta chain was sequenced for a study of lymphopenia after photon versus proton radiotherapy. Regarding the study as a whole: Authors raise, but do not show, better survival with proton therapy. A bigger post-nadir fall in TCR diversity correlated inversely with survival time in deceased patients. Under photons, naive T cells and diversity fell while effector/memory populations rose. Post-nadir diversity loss with photons came from oligoclonal expansion, particularly CD8+ Temra cells.

The CDR3 contains 10 residues. V shed 7 bases and J 12 bases; nucleotides not matched to a gene: 8. The V gene's germline CDR1 is SQVTM and CDR2 ANQGSEA. Note on this clone: Its matching antigen is unknown.

Some clones are missing from TCRdb's copy, which holds only in-frame ones; the method was immunoSEQ multiplex PCR. The sample has around 66,000 clones, around 86% seen once. The receptor was isolated from a man aged 35 to 55 with gastric cancer. The chain links TRBV29-1 to TRBJ1-1, with 7 bases identical to TRBD1. The specimen was peripheral blood, collected from a patient treated with photon-based radiotherapy. The chain's CDR3 is CSASETGPFF. CDR3 nucleotides: TGCAGCGCCTCGGAGACAGGGCCTTTCTTT.